Listed here are 32 T cell receptor beta chains from one sample, sequenced in a study of CD8 T cells in Susac syndrome. An amount of RNA that ranged from about 0.45 to 1 ug was reverse transcribed with random hexamers. In TCRdb, the immunoSEQ multiplex PCR reads were re-called with MiXCR into one record per CDR3 protein. The data hold about 80,000 distinct CDR3 sequences, with 90% to 95% observed a single time. The sequenced sample consisted of CD8+ T cells from PBMCs. The source is a human donor in good health.

A few counts support this clonotype. This chain links TRBV6-4 with TRBJ2-1, with a weak D call TRBD2 (6 bases). The germline V and J ends were trimmed by 4 bases and 0 bases, with 10 bases remaining between them. The CDR3 loop spans 15 amino acids. Germline V gene data show CDR1 as MRHNA and CDR2 as SNTAGT. The CDR3: CASSAGGSSYNEQFF. The CDR3 DNA is TGTGCCAGCAGTGCTGGGGGGAGCTCCTACAATGAGCAGTTCTTC.

The chain employs TRBV27 and TRBJ1-5; no reliable D call. The CDR3 sequence is 13 residues long. V lost 5 bases, J lost 6 bases, and 11 bases lay in between. Germline V gives CDR1 MNHEY, CDR2 SMNVEV (reference sequence). The CDR3 loop is CASSQSPIQPQHF. The CDR3 DNA follows: TGTGCCAGCAGTCAATCACCCATTCAGCCCCAGCATTTT.

This chain uses TRBV4-1 with TRBJ2-7, with 8 bases lining up with TRBD1. Germline lookup yields CDR1 MGHRA and CDR2 YSYEKL. The CDR3 is 18 residues long. The junction had 14 bases not matched to a gene; V was cut back by 4 bases and J by 0 bases. CDR3 loop: CASSLFAPTGQVSYEQYV. CDR3 nucleotides: TGCGCCAGCAGCCTTTTCGCCCCTACGGGACAGGTCTCCTACGAGCAGTACGTC.

The rearrangement uses TRBV4-3 and TRBJ1-6, with TRBD1 as a possible D gene (5 bases). The CDR3 covers 15 residues. Deletions cut 0 bases from V and 10 bases from J, with 13 bases between. In germline, CDR1 is LGHNA, CDR2 YSLEER. Written as DNA, the CDR3 is TGCGCCAGCAGCCAAGATCAGGGACCAGGGTCACCCCTCCACTTT. Protein product: CASSQDQGPGSPLHF.

The chain recombines TRBV27 with TRBJ2-1, with D possibly matching TRBD2 (6 bases). Trimming took off 4 bases at V and 9 bases at J, with 10 bases between the two ends. The CDR3 totals 12 residues. The V gene's germline CDR1 is MNHEY and CDR2 SMNVEV (reference sequence). The CDR3 loop reads CASSSLGGEQFF. The CDR3 nucleotides read TGTGCCAGCAGTTCATTGGGGGGTGAGCAGTTCTTC.

V is TRBV6-5 and J is TRBJ2-3; D is perhaps TRBD2 (7 bases). Germline V gene lookup returns CDR1 MNHEY and CDR2 SVGAGI. This CDR3 is 15 amino acids long. V dropped 7 bases and J dropped 3 bases, with 17 bases sitting between them. The CDR3 DNA reads as TGTGCCAGCACCAAGGGGGGGGGCCTAACAGATACGCAGTATTTT. This sequence encodes CASTKGGGLTDTQYF.

The J gene is TRBJ1-1, the V gene TRBV5-6; a weak D match, TRBD1 (5 bases). Germline values: CDR1 SGHDT, CDR2 YYEEEE. CDR3 length: 13 residues. Trimming removed 2 bases at V and 5 bases at J, with 10 bases between. Here the CDR3 DNA reads TGTGCCAGCAGCTTACTTGGGGGAACTGAAGCTTTCTTT. Amino acid sequence: CASSLLGGTEAFF.

The chain carries TRBV13 and TRBJ2-3; D is ambiguous. The CDR3 has 11 amino acids. The germline V and J ends were trimmed by 8 bases and 0 bases, with 3 bases remaining between them. Germline loops: CDR1 PRHDT, CDR2 FYEKMQ (reference sequence). The CDR3 loop is CASVSTDTQYF. CDR3 nucleotides: TGTGCCAGCGTGAGCACAGATACGCAGTATTTT.

This chain links TRBV7-8 with TRBJ1-2, with 11 bases matching TRBD1. The germline V gene encodes CDR1 SGHVS and CDR2 FQNEAQ. The V and J ends lost 6 bases and 7 bases, in that order; junction bases with no gene match: 7. The CDR3 totals 14 residues. CDR3 protein: CASSGWGQGVGYTF. For the CDR3, the DNA is TGTGCCAGCAGTGGTTGGGGACAGGGGGTTGGCTACACCTTC. Full variable domain (outside the CDR3, taken from reference TRBV7-8 and TRBJ1-2): GAGVSQSPRYKVAKRGQDVALRCDPISGHVSLFWYQQALGQGPEFLTYFQNEAQLDKSGLPSDRFFAERPEGSVSTLKIQRTQQEDSAVYLCASSGWGQGVGYTFGSGTRLTVV.

The rearrangement joins TRBV4-1 to TRBJ1-2, with D perhaps matching TRBD1 (6 bases). Germline V lookup: CDR1 MGHRA, CDR2 YSYEKL. V lost 2 bases, J lost 4 bases, and 11 bases lay in between. This CDR3 comprises 14 residues. In nucleotides, the CDR3 is TGCGCCAGCAGCCAAATCGGACAGCCCTATGGCTACACCTTC. It translates to CASSQIGQPYGYTF.

This clonotype is a singleton in its sample. This chain links TRBV20-1 with TRBJ1-1, with TRBD1 matching over 8 bases. CDR1 and CDR2 (germline): DFQATT, SNEGSKA (reference sequence). This CDR3 comprises 11 residues. V was clipped by 6 bases and J by 8 bases; unmatched bases: 5. The CDR3 coding sequence is TGCAGTGCCCACGACAGGGGCGAAGCTTTCTTT. This codes for CSAHDRGEAFF.

The chain employs TRBV15 and TRBJ2-3; 9 positions agree with TRBD2. J was trimmed by 3 bases and V by 0 bases; bases with no gene match: 7. The CDR3 extends over 17 amino acids. Per germline, CDR1 LNHNV and CDR2 YYDKDF (reference sequence). CDR3: CATSRDYAGGPTDTQYF. CDR3 DNA: TGTGCCACCAGCAGAGATTATGCGGGGGGGCCGACAGATACGCAGTATTTT.

V gene TRBV4-1 combines with J gene TRBJ2-5; TRBD2 agrees at 7 bases. The CDR3 has 17 amino acids. Germline V gene sequence: CDR1 MGHRA, CDR2 YSYEKL. V dropped 1 base and J dropped 0; count of bases not matched to a gene: 8. This CDR3 is CASSQVSGVVYQETQYF. The DNA for the CDR3 is TGCGCCAGCAGCCAAGTGAGCGGGGTGGTTTACCAAGAGACCCAGTACTTC.

V gene TRBV27 combines with J gene TRBJ2-1; possible D gene TRBD2, 6 bases. CDR1 is MNHEY, CDR2 SMNVEV, per germline (reference sequence). Trimming removed 1 base from V and 1 base from J, with 11 bases in between. This CDR3 contains 16 residues. CDR3 sequence (DNA): TGTGCCAGCAGTTTATTCTCGGGGGTTTCCTACAATGAGCAGTTCTTC. Translation gives CASSLFSGVSYNEQFF.

The chain has TRBV20-1 and TRBJ2-7; 9 nucleotides agree with TRBD1. The V gene's germline CDR1 is DFQATT and CDR2 SNEGSKA (reference sequence). CDR3 size: 16 residues. V was clipped by 0 bases and J by 5 bases; unmatched bases: 11. CDR3 nucleotides: TGCAGTGCTAGAGATGGGGGACAGGGAGCGGTGGACGAGCAGTACGTC. It specifies CSARDGGQGAVDEQYV.

This clonotype was observed once. The chain is built from TRBV7-2 and TRBJ2-1; 8 bases match TRBD1. V dropped 3 bases and J dropped 5; count of bases not matched to a gene: 6. The germline CDR1 and CDR2 sequences are SGHTA and FQGNSA. The CDR3 runs to 15 residues. The CDR3 nucleotides are TGTGCCAGCAGCTTTCTCCCGACAGGGGACAATGAGCAGTTCTTC. As protein: CASSFLPTGDNEQFF.

The V and J genes are TRBV4-3 and TRBJ1-2; 8 bases match TRBD1. There are 16 residues in the CDR3. The germline CDR1 and CDR2 sequences are LGHNA and YSLEER. The junction had 13 bases not matched to a gene; V was cut back by 5 bases and J by 5 bases. For the CDR3, the DNA is TGCGCCAGCAGCATGGACAGGGCGGGAGGAGCATATGGCTACACCTTC. It yields the protein CASSMDRAGGAYGYTF.

This clonotype showed up just once. The V and J genes are TRBV4-1 and TRBJ2-7; 11 bases are shared with TRBD2. Germline assignment: CDR1 MGHRA and CDR2 YSYEKL. The CDR3 has 16 residues. V lost 0 bases to trimming and J lost 5 bases; unmatched junction nucleotides: 6. CDR3 in DNA: TGCGCCAGCAGCCAAGATAGGCTAGCGGGGGGTAACGAGCAGTACTTC. Protein: CASSQDRLAGGNEQYF.

This chain uses TRBV4-3 with TRBJ1-5, with TRBD1 as a possible D gene (5 bases). This CDR3 spans 16 amino acids. V lost 4 bases and J 5 bases, leaving 18 bases between the germline ends. Germline V gene data show CDR1 as LGHNA and CDR2 as YSLEER. This CDR3 is CASSLRDPGGDQPQHF. The CDR3, as DNA: TGCGCCAGCAGCCTCCGGGACCCTGGAGGGGATCAGCCCCAGCATTTT.

In this sample, this clonotype turned up a few times. This chain joins TRBV5-1 and TRBJ2-7; D is uncertain. This CDR3 spans 14 amino acids. Germline assignment: CDR1 SGHRS and CDR2 YFSETQ. The V and J ends lost 0 bases and 2 bases respectively, with 9 bases between them. CDR3 sequence (DNA): TGCGCCAGCAGCTTGGAGGGTCGAGCCTACGAGCAGTACTTC. This gives the protein CASSLEGRAYEQYF.

The genes are TRBV28 and TRBJ2-5; TRBD1 aligns across 8 bases. V trimming: 5 bases; J trimming: 0 bases; junction bases outside the gene matches: 8. The germline gives CDR1 MDHEN, CDR2 SYDVKM. The CDR3 has 16 amino acids. The CDR3 region has the DNA TGTGCCAGCAGTCTCAGGGGGCGACTTAACCAAGAGACCCAGTACTTC. As protein: CASSLRGRLNQETQYF.

The chain recombines TRBV5-1 with TRBJ1-2, with 7 nucleotides matching TRBD1. Germline V CDR1 and CDR2: SGHRS, YFSETQ. With 3 bases clipped from V and 0 bases from J, the junction kept 8 bases outside the gene matches. CDR3 length: 16 residues. The CDR3 region has the DNA TGCGCCAGCAGCTGGGACAGACTTTCAGCTAACTATGGCTACACCTTC. Translating it yields CASSWDRLSANYGYTF.

The DNA for the CDR3 is TGTGCCACCAGTGATTTAATCGGGGGGGGTGATGAGCAGTTCTTC. As protein: CATSDLIGGGDEQFF. The V call is TRBV24-1, the J call TRBJ2-1; 8 bases are shared with TRBD2. Germline CDR1 reads KGHDR; CDR2 reads SFDVKD. Germline trimming cut 1 base from V and 8 bases from J; bases unmatched to any gene: 6. The CDR3 totals 15 residues.

This chain uses TRBV12-3 or TRBV12-4 with TRBJ2-1; D is possibly TRBD2 (6 bases). This CDR3 is built from 14 residues. Trimming shortened V by 4 bases and J by 3 bases, and 10 bases separated the two germline ends. The CDR3 coding sequence is TGTGCCAGCAGTTCGGAGGGTAGCTACAATGAGCAGTTCTTC. It is translated as CASSSEGSYNEQFF.

The V call is TRBV7-9, the J call TRBJ2-2; TRBD1 agrees at 8 bases. Germline values: CDR1 SEHNR, CDR2 FQNEAQ (reference sequence). The CDR3 runs to 15 residues. V dropped 5 bases and J dropped 4; count of bases not matched to a gene: 6. CDR3 DNA: TGTGCCAGCAGCGAGGACAGGGCCGGCACCGGGGAGCTGTTTTTT. Its protein is CASSEDRAGTGELFF.

V usage is TRBV13 and J usage is TRBJ2-3; no clear D gene. Trimming removed 4 bases from V and 2 bases from J, with 13 bases in between. CDR1 PRHDT and CDR2 FYEKMQ come from the germline V gene (reference sequence). The CDR3 is 15 amino acids. The CDR3 spells CASSSGPLLTDTQYF. CDR3 sequence (DNA): TGTGCCAGCAGCTCAGGACCGCTACTCACAGATACGCAGTATTTT. Combining the CDR3 with reference TRBV13 and TRBJ2-3 gives the whole variable domain AAGVIQSPRHLIKEKRETATLKCYPIPRHDTVYWYQQGPGQDPQFLISFYEKMQSDKGSIPDRFSAQQFSDYHSELNMSSLELGDSALYFCASSSGPLLTDTQYFGPGTRLTVL.

The chain links TRBV27 to TRBJ1-1; no definite D call. CDR1 and CDR2 from the germline V gene are MNHEY and SMNVEV (reference sequence). Trimming cost V 5 bases and J 3 bases, with 13 bases left between them. CDR3 length: 14 amino acids. CDR3 bases: TGTGCCAGCAGTCCCTCAGCCTCGGACACTGAAGCTTTCTTT. Its translation: CASSPSASDTEAFF.

The chain couples TRBV7-6 to TRBJ2-2; D tentatively reads TRBD1 or TRBD2 (5 bases each). Trimming stripped 0 bases from V and 3 bases from J, with 11 bases between. The CDR3 length is 16 residues. The V gene's germline CDR1 is SGHVS and CDR2 FNYEAQ. The CDR3 is CASSLAFGDDTGELFF. CDR3 bases: TGTGCCAGCAGCTTAGCATTCGGGGACGACACCGGGGAGCTGTTTTTT. Together with reference TRBV7-6 and TRBJ2-2, the CDR3 gives the full variable domain: GAGVSQSPRYKVTKRGQDVALRCDPISGHVSLYWYRQALGQGPEFLTYFNYEAQQDKSGLPNDRFSAERPEGSISTLTIQRTEQRDSAMYRCASSLAFGDDTGELFFGEGSRLTVL.

The chain recombines TRBV6-5 with TRBJ1-5; TRBD1 is a possible D gene (6 bases). The CDR3 totals 15 residues. Between the trimmed V and J ends, which lost 5 bases and 0 bases, there was a span of 11 bases. Germline V gene lookup returns CDR1 MNHEY and CDR2 SVGAGI. This chain's CDR3 is CASSLGQFSNQPQHF. CDR3 DNA sequence: TGTGCCAGCAGTCTAGGACAGTTTAGCAATCAGCCCCAGCATTTT.

This chain connects TRBV11-3 to TRBJ1-1; D is unclear. The CDR3 is made up of 13 amino acids. Germline loops: CDR1 SGHNT, CDR2 YENEEA. The V gene lost 5 bases and the J gene lost 4 bases, with 11 bases spanning the gap. The CDR3 nucleotides read TGTGCCAGCAGCACCGGGAGCACCACTGAAGCTTTCTTT. Residues: CASSTGSTTEAFF.

The V call is TRBV13, the J call TRBJ2-7; D gene unclear. The CDR3 consists of 13 residues. V lost 5 bases and J lost 4, with 12 bases in between. CDR1 is PRHDT, CDR2 FYEKMQ, per germline (reference sequence). DNA of the CDR3: TGTGCCAGCAGCCCCCAAGGTTGGTACGAGCAGTACTTC. Residues: CASSPQGWYEQYF.

The chain employs TRBV12-3 or TRBV12-4 and TRBJ2-7; D might be TRBD1 (6 bases). Trimming removed 3 bases at V and 4 bases at J, with 19 bases between. CDR3 size: 16 residues. The CDR3 DNA is TGTGCCAGCAGTTTTTCGATGCAGGGGAGATGGTACGAGCAGTACTTC. The encoded protein is CASSFSMQGRWYEQYF.